The rows below give T cell receptor beta chains drawn from one sample of a study of CD8 T cells in ankylosing spondylitis. TCRdb fed the 5' RACE reads into MiXCR, producing one record per CDR3 protein. The sample has 150,000 to 200,000 distinct CDR3 sequences; about 32% are singletons. What was sequenced was synovial fluid, either unsorted or a sorted T cell fraction (not recorded which). The receptors come from a male donor with ankylosing spondylitis. Each CDR3 is given with its conserved first and last residue. A D gene is named only where the DNA matches it firmly. The size of a clone is reported for some rows only, either as once, few or many, or as a class for expanded clones.

CDR3 | DNA | D | J | size | V
CASSLGTSGGVLTGELFF | TGTGCCAGCAGTTTAGGGACTAGCGGGGGGGTGTTAACCGGGGAGCTGTTTTTT | TRBD2 | TRBJ2-2 | - | TRBV12-3/TRBV12-4
CASSPSIARNTEAFF | TGTGCCAGCTCACCCTCAATCGCTAGAAACACTGAAGCTTTCTTT | - | TRBJ1-1 | many | TRBV18
CASRRGLETQYF | TGTGCCAGCAGAAGGGGGCTAGAGACCCAGTACTTC | TRBD1 | TRBJ2-5 | - | TRBV6-5
CASSGGGSADTQYF | TGTGCCAGCAGCGGCGGGGGGTCCGCAGATACGCAGTATTTT | TRBD2 | TRBJ2-3 | few | TRBV5-6
CASSYSRDSRNTGELFF | TGTGCCAGCAGTTACTCGAGGGATAGTCGGAACACCGGGGAGCTGTTTTTT | - | TRBJ2-2 | few | TRBV6-2/TRBV6-3
CASSPRQNQGEKLFF | TGTGCCAGCAGCCCCCGACAGAACCAAGGGGAAAAACTGTTTTTT | - | TRBJ1-4 | many | TRBV7-9
CASMERQGGEQFF | TGCGCCAGCATGGAAAGACAGGGGGGTGAGCAGTTCTTC | TRBD1 | TRBJ2-1 | - | TRBV5-1
CASGQGYEQYF | TGTGCCAGCGGACAGGGCTACGAGCAGTACTTC | TRBD1 | TRBJ2-7 | - | TRBV27
CASSRQGAGGTDTQYF | TGTGCCAGCAGCCGACAGGGGGCGGGCGGCACAGATACGCAGTATTTT | TRBD1 | TRBJ2-3 | once | TRBV12-3/TRBV12-4
CASVKSGTYNSPLHF | TGTGCCAGCGTTAAGTCCGGGACCTATAATTCACCCCTCCACTTT | - | TRBJ1-6 | few | TRBV28
CASSTGVRYNEQFF | TGCGCCAGCAGCACTGGGGTCAGATACAATGAGCAGTTCTTC | - | TRBJ2-1 | - | TRBV5-1
CASSTGTGPNQPQHF | TGTGCCAGCAGCACCGGGACAGGGCCCAATCAGCCCCAGCATTTT | TRBD1 | TRBJ1-5 | many | TRBV11-2
CASSFRDRFNSPLHF | TGTGCCAGCAGCTTCCGGGACAGATTTAATTCACCCCTCCACTTT | TRBD1 | TRBJ1-6 | many | TRBV5-4
CASSLMGNTDTQYF | TGTGCCAGCAGTTTAATGGGAAACACAGATACGCAGTATTTT | - | TRBJ2-3 | few | TRBV28
CASSSRTSSYNEQFF | TGTGCCAGCAGCTCTAGGACATCGTCCTACAATGAGCAGTTCTTC | - | TRBJ2-1 | few | TRBV7-7
CASSLVPAGETQYF | TGTGCCAGCAGCTTAGTTCCGGCCGGGGAGACCCAGTACTTC | - | TRBJ2-5 | - | TRBV7-9
CSVGTGLQETQYF | TGCAGCGTTGGGACAGGACTACAAGAGACCCAGTACTTC | - | TRBJ2-5 | - | TRBV29-1
CASSLVGGDTGELFF | TGCGCCAGCAGCTTGGTTGGGGGGGACACCGGGGAGCTGTTTTTT | TRBD2 | TRBJ2-2 | many | TRBV5-1